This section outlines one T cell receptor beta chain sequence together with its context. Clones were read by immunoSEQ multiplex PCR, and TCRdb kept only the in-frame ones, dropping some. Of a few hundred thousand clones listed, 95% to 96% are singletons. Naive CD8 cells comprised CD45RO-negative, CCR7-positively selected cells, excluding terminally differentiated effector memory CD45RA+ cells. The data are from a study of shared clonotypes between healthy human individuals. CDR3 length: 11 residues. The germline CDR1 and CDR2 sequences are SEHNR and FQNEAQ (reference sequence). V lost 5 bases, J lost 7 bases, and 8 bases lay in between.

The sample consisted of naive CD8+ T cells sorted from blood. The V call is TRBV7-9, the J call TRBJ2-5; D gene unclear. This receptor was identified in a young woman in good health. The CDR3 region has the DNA TGTGCCAGCAGCCCCAGGCGGACCCAGTACTTC. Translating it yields CASSPRRTQYF.